A selection of T cell receptor beta chains follows, all from one sample in a study of T cells in Graves' hyperthyroidism and ophthalmopathy. Each CDR3 protein is one row after TCRdb ran MiXCR on the multiplex PCR reads. The sample lists about 250,000 distinct CDR3 sequences, 20% to 25% seen once, with around 62% in the top ten. The source material was blood. The source is a man aged 25 to 40 with Graves' ophthalmopathy. Each CDR3 is given with its conserved first and last residue. D genes are given only for firm matches. Expanded clones are given a class, and other clones once, few, many or no size at all.

>TRBV19|TRBJ2-3|-|-
CASSSRGDTTDTQYF
TGTGCCAGTAGTTCAAGGGGGGACACCACAGATACGCAGTATTTT
>TRBV12-3/TRBV12-4|TRBJ1-2|-|many
CASSSNSYGYTF
TGTGCCAGCAGCTCAAACAGCTATGGCTACACCTTC
>TRBV11-2|TRBJ2-3|TRBD2|-
CASSLVGSGRRTDTQYF
TGTGCCAGCAGCTTAGTAGGTAGCGGGAGGCGCACAGATACGCAGTATTTT
>TRBV27|TRBJ2-1|-|-
CASSLGASFNEQFF
TGTGCCAGCAGTTTAGGCGCTAGTTTCAATGAGCAGTTCTTC
>TRBV2|TRBJ1-2|TRBD1|few
CASRRQGVYGYTF
TGTGCCAGCAGACGACAGGGGGTCTATGGCTACACCTTC
>TRBV28|TRBJ2-7|-|many
CATIVPESPYEQYF
TGTGCCACCATTGTCCCGGAATCTCCCTACGAGCAGTACTTC
>TRBV20-1|TRBJ2-5|TRBD2|many
CSAVHGLGQETQYF
TGCAGTGCCGTACACGGACTAGGTCAAGAGACCCAGTACTTC
>TRBV7-2|TRBJ2-7|-|-
CASSFQGGHYEQYF
TGTGCCAGCAGCTTCCAGGGTGGCCACTACGAGCAGTACTTC
>TRBV18|TRBJ1-1|-|once
CASSPPGPGAVGAFF
TGTGCCAGCTCACCGCCGGGACCCGGCGCCGTTGGAGCTTTCTTT
>TRBV24-1|TRBJ1-2|-|few
CATSDPRTHGYTF
TGTGCCACCAGTGACCCAAGGACGCACGGCTACACCTTC
>TRBV12-3/TRBV12-4|TRBJ2-5|-|-
CASSLGGTTETQYF
TGTGCCAGCAGTTTAGGCGGAACCACAGAGACCCAGTACTTC
>TRBV19|TRBJ1-2|TRBD1|-
CASSMMTGGKANYGYTF
TGTGCCAGTAGTATGATGACAGGGGGAAAGGCTAACTATGGCTACACCTTC
>TRBV5-6|TRBJ1-2|-|many
CASSSQVVANYGYTF
TGTGCCAGCAGCTCACAGGTCGTAGCTAACTATGGCTACACCTTC
>TRBV28|TRBJ2-6|-|many
CASSPLQSGANVLTF
TGTGCCAGCAGTCCACTTCAATCTGGGGCCAACGTCCTGACTTTC
>TRBV6-5|TRBJ2-7|-|-
CASSYSGGSGNEQYF
TGTGCCAGCAGTTACTCGGGCGGATCAGGTAACGAGCAGTACTTC
>TRBV10-1|TRBJ2-5|-|few
CASSESGLGGETQYF
TGCGCCAGCAGTGAGTCGGGGCTAGGAGGAGAGACCCAGTACTTC
>TRBV11-2|TRBJ1-2|TRBD1|many
CASSTRDRAGANYGYTF
TGTGCCAGCAGCACAAGGGACAGAGCAGGAGCTAACTATGGCTACACCTTC
>TRBV10-1|TRBJ1-5|-|-
CASSDGTISNQPQHF
TGCGCCAGCAGTGATGGTACTATTAGCAATCAGCCCCAGCATTTT
>TRBV5-1|TRBJ1-5|-|few
CASSLGDYSNQPQHF
TGCGCCAGCAGCTTGGGAGACTATAGCAATCAGCCCCAGCATTTT
>TRBV5-8|TRBJ1-5|-|-
CASSLGTVSNQPQHF
TGTGCCAGCAGCTTGGGCACTGTCAGCAATCAGCCCCAGCATTTT
>TRBV12-5|TRBJ2-2|-|few
CASGLVLGENTGELFF
TGTGCTAGTGGTTTGGTACTTGGAGAGAACACCGGGGAGCTGTTTTTT
>TRBV11-1|TRBJ2-3|-|-
CASSLVLGPGLTDTQYF
TGTGCCAGCAGCTTAGTTCTCGGGCCAGGGTTGACAGATACGCAGTATTTT
>TRBV5-8|TRBJ2-1|TRBD2|few
CASSFRTSGRYDEQFF
TGTGCCAGCAGCTTCCGGACTAGCGGGAGGTACGATGAGCAGTTCTTC
>TRBV20-1|TRBJ2-3|TRBD2|few
CSARWLAARTDTQYF
TGCAGTGCGAGGTGGCTAGCGGCCCGCACAGATACGCAGTATTTT
>TRBV7-2|TRBJ2-7|-|few
CASSRDRFNSYEQYF
TGTGCCAGCAGCCGAGACAGATTCAACTCCTACGAGCAGTACTTC
>TRBV29-1|TRBJ2-3|TRBD2|few
CSVDELAGSDTQYF
TGCAGCGTTGACGAGCTAGCGGGATCAGATACGCAGTATTTT
>TRBV28|TRBJ2-1|-|-
CASSYLNNEQFF
TGTGCCAGCAGTTACTTAAACAATGAGCAGTTCTTC
>TRBV27|TRBJ1-2|-|-
CASSQSWNRNYGYTF
TGTGCCAGCAGCCAATCATGGAACCGAAACTATGGCTACACCTTC
>TRBV3-1|TRBJ2-1|TRBD2|few
CASSQAFGSGRVDNEQFF
TGTGCCAGCAGCCAAGCGTTTGGTAGCGGGAGGGTGGACAATGAGCAGTTCTTC
>TRBV11-2|TRBJ1-1|TRBD1|-
CASSKRRGGAASNTEAFF
TGTGCCAGCAGCAAACGCAGGGGGGGCGCGGCTTCGAACACTGAAGCTTTCTTT
>TRBV3-1|TRBJ1-5|-|once
CASSRPGRERGNQPQHF
TGTGCCAGCAGCCGACCGGGAAGGGAACGAGGCAATCAGCCCCAGCATTTT
>TRBV5-1|TRBJ1-1|TRBD1|many
CASSLDRGNTEAFF
TGCGCCAGCAGCTTGGACAGGGGCAACACTGAAGCTTTCTTT
>TRBV12-3/TRBV12-4|TRBJ2-1|-|-
CASSFFYGGQFF
TGTGCCAGCAGTTTTTTTTATGGGGGGCAGTTCTTC
>TRBV2|TRBJ2-7|TRBD2|few
CASRSGSNEQYF
TGTGCCAGCAGGAGCGGGAGTAACGAGCAGTACTTC
>TRBV7-9|TRBJ1-4|-|once
CASSLGQAGSNEKLFF
TGTGCCAGCAGCTTAGGTCAGGCGGGATCTAATGAAAAACTGTTTTTT
>TRBV30|TRBJ1-2|-|few
CAWSEVMGHYGYTF
TGTGCCTGGAGTGAAGTCATGGGACACTATGGCTACACCTTC
>TRBV24-1|TRBJ2-7|TRBD1|-
CATCNPGTGLYEQYF
TGTGCCACCTGCAACCCAGGGACAGGGCTATACGAGCAGTACTTC
>TRBV5-5|TRBJ1-1|-|-
CASSPTGENTEAFF
TGTGCCAGCAGCCCTACAGGAGAGAACACTGAAGCTTTCTTT
>TRBV3-1|TRBJ2-1|-|-
CASGAGEQFF
TGTGCCAGCGGGGCGGGCGAGCAGTTCTTC
>TRBV6-9|TRBJ1-1|-|-
CASSSDGMDTEAFF
TGTGCCAGCAGTTCGGACGGTATGGACACTGAAGCTTTCTTT
>TRBV6-1|TRBJ2-5|TRBD2|few
CASSEVPAGVQETQYF
TGTGCCAGCAGTGAAGTCCCTGCGGGGGTCCAAGAGACCCAGTACTTC
>TRBV18|TRBJ1-5|TRBD1|many
CASSQGASNQPQHF
TGTGCCAGCTCACAGGGGGCGAGCAATCAGCCCCAGCATTTT
>TRBV20-1|TRBJ2-7|-|-
CSARDTIGGEQYF
TGCAGTGCTAGAGATACCATTGGGGGGGAGCAGTACTTC
>TRBV7-9|TRBJ1-1|-|few
CASSFGGQIITEAFF
TGTGCCAGCAGCTTTGGGGGACAAATAATCACTGAAGCTTTCTTT
>TRBV7-9|TRBJ1-1|-|few
CASSFRWNTEAFF
TGTGCCAGCAGCTTTCGTTGGAACACTGAAGCTTTCTTT
>TRBV28|TRBJ1-4|TRBD1|-
CASSFGGQEDEKLFF
TGTGCCAGCAGTTTCGGGGGACAGGAGGATGAAAAACTGTTTTTT
>TRBV5-4|TRBJ2-1|-|few
CASSLGQSDYNEQFF
TGTGCCAGCAGCTTGGGACAGTCGGACTACAATGAGCAGTTCTTC
>TRBV7-9|TRBJ1-2|-|few
CASSLIVEIGGYGYTF
TGTGCCAGCAGCTTGATCGTCGAAATCGGAGGCTATGGCTACACCTTC
>TRBV12-3/TRBV12-4|TRBJ2-5|-|-
CASKDQALGTQYF
TGTGCCAGCAAGGATCAGGCCTTGGGGACCCAGTACTTC
>TRBV5-1|TRBJ2-1|-|many
CASSEISYNEQFF
TGCGCCAGCAGTGAGATCTCCTACAATGAGCAGTTCTTC
>TRBV30|TRBJ1-3|-|many
CAWSRGGTGNTIYF
TGTGCCTGGAGCCGGGGGGGAACTGGAAACACCATATATTTT
>TRBV11-2|TRBJ2-1|-|many
CASSLGRSASSYNEQFF
TGTGCCAGCAGCTTAGGACGTAGCGCTAGCTCCTACAATGAGCAGTTCTTC
>TRBV20-1|TRBJ2-1|TRBD2|few
CSAFRGGTYNEQFF
TGCAGTGCGTTCCGGGGGGGAACCTACAATGAGCAGTTCTTC
>TRBV29-1|TRBJ1-2|-|few
CSVDPGQYYGYTF
TGCAGCGTTGATCCGGGACAATACTATGGCTACACCTTC
>TRBV27|TRBJ2-1|-|-
CASPGTHNEQFF
TGTGCCAGCCCCGGGACGCACAATGAGCAGTTCTTC